This T cell receptor (beta chain) was recorded in a study of blood T cell repertoires in COVID-19. Study-wide background: The United States, Italy and Spain provided the acute and convalescent COVID-19 samples. T cells, B-cell-depleted T cells, or PBMCs supplied cDNA or gDNA.

Per the original data handling: Amplification of reference gene primers provided the estimated nucleated cell counts. Clones were read by immunoSEQ multiplex PCR, and TCRdb kept only the in-frame ones, dropping some. V and J calls and clone size are as listed in that table; D and trimming were resolved from the DNA. The sample has around 87,000 clones; 70% to 90% are singletons. This clone has a handful of counts. V was clipped by 6 bases and J by 7 bases, with 13 bases between them. Germline V gives CDR1 SGHTA, CDR2 FQGTGA. This CDR3 contains 13 residues. The sample was peripheral blood. The TCR originated in a man in his fifties or sixties with acute or convalescent COVID-19. The chain uses TRBV7-3 and TRBJ2-1; D is unclear. CDR3 amino acids: CASSRQIENEQFF. Written as DNA, the CDR3 is TGTGCCAGCAGTCGACAAATTGAGAATGAGCAGTTCTTC.